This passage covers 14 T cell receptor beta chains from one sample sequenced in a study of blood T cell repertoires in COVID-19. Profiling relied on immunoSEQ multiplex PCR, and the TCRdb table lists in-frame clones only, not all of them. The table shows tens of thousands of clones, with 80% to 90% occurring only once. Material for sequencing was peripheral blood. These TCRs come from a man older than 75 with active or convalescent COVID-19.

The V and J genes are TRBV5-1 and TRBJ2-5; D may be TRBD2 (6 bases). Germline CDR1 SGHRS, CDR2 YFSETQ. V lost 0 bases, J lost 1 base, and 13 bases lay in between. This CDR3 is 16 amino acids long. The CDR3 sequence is CASSLEIGGSQETQYF. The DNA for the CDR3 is TGCGCCAGCAGCTTGGAGATAGGAGGGAGCCAAGAGACCCAGTACTTC.

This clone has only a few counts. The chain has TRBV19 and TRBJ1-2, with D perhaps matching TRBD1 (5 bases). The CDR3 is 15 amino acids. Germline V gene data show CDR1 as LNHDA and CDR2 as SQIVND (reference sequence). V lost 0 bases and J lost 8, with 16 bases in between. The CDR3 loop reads CASSIDRGRVGGYTF. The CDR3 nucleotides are TGTGCCAGTAGTATAGATCGCGGCAGGGTGGGCGGCTACACCTTC.

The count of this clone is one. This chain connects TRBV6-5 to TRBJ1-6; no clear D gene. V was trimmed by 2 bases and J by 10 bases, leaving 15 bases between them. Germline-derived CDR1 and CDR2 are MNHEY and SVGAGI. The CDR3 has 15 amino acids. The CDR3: CASSYGEGNRSPLHF. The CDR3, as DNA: TGTGCCAGCAGTTACGGGGAGGGTAATCGCTCACCCCTCCACTTT.

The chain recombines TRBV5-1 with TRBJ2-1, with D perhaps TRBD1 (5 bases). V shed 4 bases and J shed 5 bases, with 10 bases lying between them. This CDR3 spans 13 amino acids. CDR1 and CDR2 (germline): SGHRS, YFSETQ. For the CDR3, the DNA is TGCGCCAGCAGCCCGGACAATGACAATGAGCAGTTCTTC. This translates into CASSPDNDNEQFF.

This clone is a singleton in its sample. For the CDR3, the DNA is TGCGCCAGCAGCTTGGAACTAGCGGGACCGAACACCGGGGAGCTGTTTTTT. As protein: CASSLELAGPNTGELFF. This chain links TRBV5-1 with TRBJ2-2, with 10 bases aligning to TRBD2. The germline V gene encodes CDR1 SGHRS and CDR2 YFSETQ. With V trimmed by 0 bases and J by 0 bases, 2 bases remained unmatched. The CDR3 is 17 amino acids.

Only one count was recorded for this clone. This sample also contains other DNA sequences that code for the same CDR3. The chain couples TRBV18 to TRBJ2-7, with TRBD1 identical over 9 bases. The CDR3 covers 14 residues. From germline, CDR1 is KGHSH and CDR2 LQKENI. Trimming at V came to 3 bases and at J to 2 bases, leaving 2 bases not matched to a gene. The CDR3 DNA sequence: TGTGCCAGCTCACCCGGGACAGGGACCTACGAGCAGTACTTC. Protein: CASSPGTGTYEQYF.

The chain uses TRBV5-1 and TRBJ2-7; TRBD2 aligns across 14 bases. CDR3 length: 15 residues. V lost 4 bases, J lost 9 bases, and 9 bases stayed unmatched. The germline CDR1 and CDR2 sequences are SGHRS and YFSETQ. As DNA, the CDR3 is TGCGCCAGCAGCCTGACTAGCGGGAGGGCCGCGGGGCAGTACTTC. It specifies CASSLTSGRAAGQYF. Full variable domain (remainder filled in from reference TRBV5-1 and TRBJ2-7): KAGVTQTPRYLIKTRGQQVTLSCSPISGHRSVSWYQQTPGQGLQFLFEYFSETQRNKGNFPGRFSGRQFSNSRSEMNVSTLELGDSALYLCASSLTSGRAAGQYFGPGTRLTVT.

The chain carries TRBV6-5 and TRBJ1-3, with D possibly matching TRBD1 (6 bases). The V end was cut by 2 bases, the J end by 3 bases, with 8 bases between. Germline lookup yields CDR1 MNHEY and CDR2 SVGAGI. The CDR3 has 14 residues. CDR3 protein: CASSYTGFGNTIYF. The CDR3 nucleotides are TGTGCCAGCAGTTACACAGGGTTTGGAAACACCATATATTTT.

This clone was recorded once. DNA of the CDR3: TGTGCCAGCAGCCCTCGGACAGGGTACCCGGGCTACACCTTC. Protein sequence: CASSPRTGYPGYTF. V and J are TRBV4-2 and TRBJ1-2; 8 nucleotides match TRBD1. The length of the CDR3 is 14 residues. Germline CDR1 reads LGHNA; CDR2 reads YNFKEQ. The V gene end was trimmed by 4 bases and the J gene end by 8 bases; junction bases not matched to a gene: 9.

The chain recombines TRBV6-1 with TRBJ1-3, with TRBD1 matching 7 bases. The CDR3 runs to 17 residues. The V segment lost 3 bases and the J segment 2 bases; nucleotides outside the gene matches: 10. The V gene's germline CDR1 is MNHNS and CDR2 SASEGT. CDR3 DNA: TGTGCCAGCAGTGATCTTGACAGGGCCAGACCTGGAAACACCATATATTTT. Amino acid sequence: CASSDLDRARPGNTIYF.

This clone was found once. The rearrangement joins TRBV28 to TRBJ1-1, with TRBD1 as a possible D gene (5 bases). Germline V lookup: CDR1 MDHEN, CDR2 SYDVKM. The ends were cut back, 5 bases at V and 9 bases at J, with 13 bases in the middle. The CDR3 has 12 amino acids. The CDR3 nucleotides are TGTGCCAGCAGTACTGCCTCAGGGAAAGCTTTCTTT. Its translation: CASSTASGKAFF. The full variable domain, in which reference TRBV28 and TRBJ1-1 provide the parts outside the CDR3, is DVKVTQSSRYLVKRTGEKVFLECVQDMDHENMFWYRQDPGLGLRLIYFSYDVKMKEKGDIPEGYSVSREKKERFSLILESASTNQTSMYLCASSTASGKAFFGQGTRLTVV.

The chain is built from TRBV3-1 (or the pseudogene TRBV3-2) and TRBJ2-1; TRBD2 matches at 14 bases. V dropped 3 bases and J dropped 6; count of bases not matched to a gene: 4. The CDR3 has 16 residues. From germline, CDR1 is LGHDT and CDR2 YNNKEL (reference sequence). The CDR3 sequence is CASSQGTSGGGNEQFF. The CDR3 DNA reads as TGTGCCAGCAGCCAGGGGACTAGCGGGGGTGGCAATGAGCAGTTCTTC.

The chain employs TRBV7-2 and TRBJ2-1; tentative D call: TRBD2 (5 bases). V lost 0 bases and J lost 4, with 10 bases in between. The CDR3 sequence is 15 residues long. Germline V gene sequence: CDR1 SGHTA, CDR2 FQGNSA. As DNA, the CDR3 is TGTGCCAGCAGCTTAGCTCTAGGAGGTTACAATGAGCAGTTCTTC. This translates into CASSLALGGYNEQFF.

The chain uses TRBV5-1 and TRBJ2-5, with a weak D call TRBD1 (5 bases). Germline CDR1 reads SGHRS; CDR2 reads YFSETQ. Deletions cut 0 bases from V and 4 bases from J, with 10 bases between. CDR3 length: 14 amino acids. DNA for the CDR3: TGCGCCAGCAGCTTGGGGACAAGTGCAGAGACCCAGTACTTC. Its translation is CASSLGTSAETQYF.